This entry describes one TCR beta chain. Its matching antigen is unknown. This entry belongs to a study of cytomegalovirus exposure and HLA in healthy donors. PCR involved 60 Vbeta and 13 Jbeta primers. Some clones are missing from TCRdb's copy, which holds only in-frame ones; the method was immunoSEQ multiplex PCR. This sample has around 170,000 clones, with approximately 75% found just once. Findings and caveats of the study: One later analysis reportedly identified an Asian-associated ancestry cluster that showed fewer N-insertions than the roughly 600-donor mean.

The receptor's source is a girl aged 10-17 years in good health and CMV-seronegative. Sequencing input: PBMCs.

CDR3 region: CASSQDPGTGPYGYTF. Written as DNA, the CDR3 is TGCGCCAGCAGCCAAGACCCCGGGACAGGGCCCTATGGCTACACCTTC. The rearrangement links TRBV4-1 to TRBJ1-2, with TRBD1 identical over 9 bases. Trimming took 0 bases from V and 4 from J; bases not matched to a gene: 6. This CDR3 comprises 16 residues. Per the germline V gene, CDR1 is MGHRA and CDR2 is YSYEKL.